This paragraph covers one T cell receptor beta chain sequence. Its specific antigen is unknown. Nothing much larger sits one base from this clone, and base qualities are not available. This record belongs to a study of blood T cell repertoires in COVID-19 (dated by TCRdb to 2018 to 2020). About the full investigation: Samples covering the acute and convalescent phases of COVID-19 were provided by collaborators in the United States, Italy and Spain. The prospective study material was composed of cDNA or gDNA derived from T cells, B-cell-depleted T cells, or PBMCs. Subjects who had been exposed to COVID-19, were actively infected with it, or had recovered from it provided the deeply sampled blood TCRbeta repertoires that made up the dataset. A freely available public database, intended as a resource for researchers studying the immune response to SARS-CoV-2, is where the repertoires were released. Samples came from the ongoing ImmuneRACE study (first 160 participants) plus 1,254 subjects from 6 global collaborators. Nearly every sample came with metadata listing a de-identified subject ID, COVID-19 status, age in years and sex. Where available, HLA class I and class II types were obtained from metadata supplied by the sample provider rather than from assay-based typing. The investigation overall reported the following: Clinical and demographic metadata were provided uncurated, with the amount varying by source and participant.

In the germline V gene (reference sequence), CDR1 corresponds to MNHEY and CDR2 to SMNVEV. Cut back by 5 bases and 5 bases, the V and J ends lie 18 bases apart. The CDR3 runs 15 amino acids, cysteine and phenylalanine included. The retained sequence is limited to the CDR3, 45 bases, with the frame set at the first base. Participants in the prospective study were enrolled through a virtual design, were aged 18 to 89 years, and lived in roughly 26 United States geographic areas. In the prospective study, participants were assigned to cohorts based on the clinical history participants reported in a screening survey and a study questionnaire. Recovered participants in ImmuneRACE Cohort 3 were defined as having two consecutive negative NP/OP PCR tests, clearance from a healthcare professional, or resolution of symptoms. In the prospective study, mobile phlebotomists collected whole blood, serum and a nasopharyngeal or oropharyngeal swab from each participant. Participants in the prospective study had the option to provide additional blood draws and questionnaires over a roughly two-month period. Before DNA extraction, blood samples from the prospective study were shipped at room temperature or frozen.

The immunoSEQ Assay, a bias-controlled multiplex PCR, was used to amplify TCRbeta CDR3 regions from genomic DNA. As for how the authors treated the data: The number of nucleated cells in each sample was estimated by amplification of reference gene primers within the assay. To quantify the absolute abundance of each unique TCRbeta CDR3 rearrangement, sequence reads were collapsed and filtered. For each sample, productive Simpson clonality was calculated by taking the square root of Simpson's diversity index across productive rearrangements. TCRdb limited this immuneACCESS table to in-frame rearrangements with V and J called. A share of clones is missing; checked studies link under half to unresolved V genes, and the rest is unexplained. That table gives V, J and clone size, and the DNA gave D and trimming. The sample table contains about 270,000 clones; only one count was recorded for about 88% of them. The top ten clones comprise around 3% of the sample.

This clonotype was obtained from a woman in her forties or fifties who had recovered from COVID-19. Sequenced sample: PBMCs or T cells enriched from blood (not recorded which). The chain couples TRBV27 to TRBJ2-5, with TRBD1 as a weak D call on 6 bases. Read as DNA, the sequence is TGTGCCAGCAGTCGACTGTTGGGGGCTAGGGAGACCCAGTACTTC. Translated, this gives CASSRLLGARETQYF.